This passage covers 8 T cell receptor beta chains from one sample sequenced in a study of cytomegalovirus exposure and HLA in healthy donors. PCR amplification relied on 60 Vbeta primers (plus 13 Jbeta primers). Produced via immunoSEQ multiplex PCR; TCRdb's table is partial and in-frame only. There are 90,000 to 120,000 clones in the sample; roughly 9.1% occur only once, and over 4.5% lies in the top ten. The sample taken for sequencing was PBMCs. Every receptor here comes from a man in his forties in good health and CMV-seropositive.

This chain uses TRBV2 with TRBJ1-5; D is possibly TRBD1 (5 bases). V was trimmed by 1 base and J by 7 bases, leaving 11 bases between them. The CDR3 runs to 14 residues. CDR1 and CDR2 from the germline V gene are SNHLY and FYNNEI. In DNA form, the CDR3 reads TGTGCCAGCAGTGAAGAAGGGGTCGGGCAGCCCCAGCATTTT. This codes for CASSEEGVGQPQHF.

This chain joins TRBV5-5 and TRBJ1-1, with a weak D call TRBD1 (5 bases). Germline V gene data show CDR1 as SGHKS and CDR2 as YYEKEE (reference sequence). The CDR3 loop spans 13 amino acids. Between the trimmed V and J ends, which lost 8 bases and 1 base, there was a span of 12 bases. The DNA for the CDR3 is TGTGCCAGTCTCAGGGTTTGGAACACTGAAGCTTTCTTT. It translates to CASLRVWNTEAFF.

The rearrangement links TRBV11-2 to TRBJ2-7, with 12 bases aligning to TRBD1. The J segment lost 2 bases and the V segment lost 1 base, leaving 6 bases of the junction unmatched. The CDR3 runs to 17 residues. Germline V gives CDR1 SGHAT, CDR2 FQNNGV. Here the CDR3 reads CASSLAPGQGAPYEQYF. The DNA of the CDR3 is TGTGCCAGCAGCTTAGCGCCGGGACAGGGGGCCCCCTACGAGCAGTACTTC.

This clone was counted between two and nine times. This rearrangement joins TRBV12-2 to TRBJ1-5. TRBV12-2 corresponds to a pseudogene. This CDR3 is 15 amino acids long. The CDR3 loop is CASRLAWSSNQPQHF. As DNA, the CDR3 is TGTGCAAGTCGCTTAGCTTGGAGTAGCAATCAGCCCCAGCATTTT.

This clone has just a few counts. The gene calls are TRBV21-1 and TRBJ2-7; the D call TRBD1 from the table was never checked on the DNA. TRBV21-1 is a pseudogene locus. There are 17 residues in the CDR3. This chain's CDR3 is CASSKPETANFSYEQYF. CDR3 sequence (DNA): TGTGCCAGCAGCAAACCGGAGACAGCAAACTTCTCCTACGAGCAGTACTTC.

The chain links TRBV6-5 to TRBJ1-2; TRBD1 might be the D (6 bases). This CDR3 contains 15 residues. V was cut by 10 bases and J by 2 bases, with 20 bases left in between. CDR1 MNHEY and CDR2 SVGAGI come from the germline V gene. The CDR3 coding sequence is TGTGCCACAGCACCCGCCGGGACACCAAACTATGGCTACACCTTC. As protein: CATAPAGTPNYGYTF.

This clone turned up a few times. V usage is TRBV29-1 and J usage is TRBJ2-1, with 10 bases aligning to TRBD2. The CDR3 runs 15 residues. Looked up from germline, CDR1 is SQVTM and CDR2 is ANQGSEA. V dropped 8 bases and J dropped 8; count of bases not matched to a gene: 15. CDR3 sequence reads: CSYTPPASGSYEQFF. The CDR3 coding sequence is TGCAGCTATACCCCACCAGCTAGCGGGAGCTATGAGCAGTTCTTC.

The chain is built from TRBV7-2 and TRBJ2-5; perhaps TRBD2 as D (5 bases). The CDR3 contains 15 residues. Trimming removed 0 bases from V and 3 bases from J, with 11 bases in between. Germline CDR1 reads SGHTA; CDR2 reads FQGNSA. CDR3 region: CASSLASLGEETQYF. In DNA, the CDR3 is TGTGCCAGCAGCTTAGCGTCTTTGGGAGAAGAGACCCAGTACTTC.